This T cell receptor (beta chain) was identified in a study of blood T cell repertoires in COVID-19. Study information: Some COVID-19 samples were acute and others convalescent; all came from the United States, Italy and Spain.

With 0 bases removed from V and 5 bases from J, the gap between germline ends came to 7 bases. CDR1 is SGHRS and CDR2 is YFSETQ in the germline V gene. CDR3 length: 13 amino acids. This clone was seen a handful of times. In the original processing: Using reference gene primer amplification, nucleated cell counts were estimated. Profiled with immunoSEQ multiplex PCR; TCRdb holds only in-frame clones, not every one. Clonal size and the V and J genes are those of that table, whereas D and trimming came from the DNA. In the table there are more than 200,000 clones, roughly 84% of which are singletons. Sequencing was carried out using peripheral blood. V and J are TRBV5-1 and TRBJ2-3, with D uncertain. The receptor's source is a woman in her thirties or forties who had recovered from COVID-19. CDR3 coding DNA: TGCGCCAGCAGCTTGGGGTCGGGAGATACGCAGTATTTT. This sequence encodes CASSLGSGDTQYF.